This TCR beta chain derives from a study of human T cells and chemical hapten exposure. Via MiXCR, TCRdb re-called the RACE reads, giving one row per CDR3 protein. The sample carries under 90,000 distinct CDR3 sequences, about 8% recorded once. The CDR3 length is 15 residues. V shed 6 bases, J shed 2 bases, and the junction held 7 bases outside the gene matches. Per the germline V gene, CDR1 is MNHEY and CDR2 is SMNVEV (reference sequence). Regarding time point: patch test 2, 6 weeks after DPC sensitization. Indicated treatment: therapeutic diphenylcyclopropenone sensitization with weekly scalp DPC. This clonotype occurred a few times.

The genes are TRBV27 and TRBJ2-1; 7 positions match TRBD2. The receptor's source is a woman between 45 and 65 years old with alopecia areata. Some clones in this sample may be carry-over from other donors' samples. The sequencing used whole blood, collected in connection with sensitization to the hapten diphenylcyclopropenone (DPC). In nucleotides, the CDR3 is TGTGCCAGCAGCTTAGCGGGTGCTGCCTACAATGAGCAGTTCTTC. Its translation: CASSLAGAAYNEQFF.